This passage covers 7 T cell receptor beta chains from one sample sequenced in a study of T cell changes during pregnancy in multiple sclerosis. The method was immunoSEQ multiplex PCR; TCRdb's version includes in-frame clones alone and lacks a portion of them. The sample consists of approximately 34,000 clones, over 75% of them appearing once. The sequencing used CD8+ T cells from peripheral blood mononuclear cells, collected in the first trimester of pregnancy. These receptors were obtained from a female donor with multiple sclerosis, enrolled in a pregnancy study.

In its sample, this clone was seen once. The chain uses TRBV6-1 and TRBJ1-2, with D possibly being TRBD1 (6 bases). Germline loops: CDR1 MNHNS, CDR2 SASEGT. The CDR3 contains 14 residues. Trimming stripped 10 bases from V and 4 bases from J, with 19 bases between. DNA for the CDR3: TGTGCCATCCCCCTGATGGACAGCCTCTATGGCTACACCTTC. This sequence encodes CAIPLMDSLYGYTF.

This clone has only one observation. The chain recombines TRBV28 with TRBJ2-5; 15 nucleotides line up with TRBD2. With 4 bases clipped from V and 1 base from J, the junction kept 4 bases outside the gene matches. From germline, CDR1 is MDHEN and CDR2 SYDVKM. The CDR3 consists of 17 residues. CDR3 DNA: TGTGCCAGCAGTTCTTGGACTAGCGGGAGGGGCCAAGAGACCCAGTACTTC. Residues: CASSSWTSGRGQETQYF.

The genes are TRBV28 and TRBJ1-2, with TRBD1 identical over 10 bases. The germline gives CDR1 MDHEN, CDR2 SYDVKM. The CDR3 sequence is 13 residues long. Trimming at V came to 6 bases and at J to 7 bases, leaving 5 bases not matched to a gene. The CDR3 loop reads CASRTGGAGGYTF. In nucleotides, the CDR3 is TGTGCCAGCAGGACAGGGGGCGCGGGTGGCTACACCTTC.

This clone occurred once. The same CDR3 can be traced to other DNA sequences in this sample. This chain uses TRBV28 with TRBJ1-1; tentatively, D is TRBD1 (5 bases). The CDR3 covers 12 residues. The ends were cut back, 2 bases at V and 5 bases at J, with 6 bases in the middle. Germline loops: CDR1 MDHEN, CDR2 SYDVKM. The CDR3 sequence is CASSLRGTEAFF. The CDR3, as DNA: TGTGCCAGCAGTTTAAGGGGTACTGAAGCTTTCTTT.

Points on this clone: The germline gene is not matched at one end of the junction; a read error may be the cause. CDR3 amino acids: CASSLRLAGSNEQFF. DNA of the CDR3: TGTGCCAGTAGTTTAAGGCTAGCGGGGTCCAATGAGCAGTTCTTC. The J gene is TRBJ2-1, the V gene TRBV27; 9 positions agree with TRBD2. This CDR3 is 15 amino acids long. Germline lookup yields CDR1 MNHEY and CDR2 SMNVEV (reference sequence).

The gene calls are TRBV27 and TRBJ2-1; 8 bases agree with TRBD1. This CDR3 comprises 16 residues. The germline CDR1 and CDR2 sequences are MNHEY and SMNVEV (reference sequence). V was clipped by 4 bases and J by 4 bases; unmatched bases: 9. CDR3 residues: CASSSAGGSLYNEQFF. As DNA, the CDR3 is TGTGCCAGCAGTTCCGCAGGGGGCAGCTTGTACAATGAGCAGTTCTTC.

J is TRBJ2-5 and V is TRBV19; TRBD2 agrees at 11 bases. This CDR3 has 16 amino acids. The V and J ends lost 3 bases and 3 bases, in that order; junction bases with no gene match: 6. Germline V gene lookup returns CDR1 LNHDA and CDR2 SQIVND (reference sequence). Here the CDR3 DNA reads TGTGCCAGTAGTATTGGGACTAGCGGAGCTAAAGAGACCCAGTACTTC. It codes for CASSIGTSGAKETQYF.